These 27 T cell receptor beta chains originate from one sample sequenced in a study of blood T cell repertoires in COVID-19. TCRdb's table, derived via immunoSEQ multiplex PCR, lists solely in-frame clones and lacks some. The table includes a few hundred thousand clones, approximately 91% detected once. The specimen was peripheral blood. The receptors originated from a woman aged 55-75 years with acute or convalescent COVID-19.

The CDR3 coding sequence is TGTGCCAGCAGCTCCCCCCGGGCGGGCGGCTACACCTTC. Its protein is CASSSPRAGGYTF. The rearrangement uses TRBV7-9 and TRBJ1-2; D gene uncertain. Germline V gene data show CDR1 as SEHNR and CDR2 as FQNEAQ (reference sequence). This CDR3 is built from 13 residues. The V gene lost 4 bases and the J gene lost 8 bases, with 14 bases spanning the gap. The entire variable domain, with the rest obtained from reference TRBV7-9 and TRBJ1-2, is as follows: DTGVSQNPRHKITKRGQNVTFRCDPISEHNRLYWYRQTLGQGPEFLTYFQNEAQLEKSRLLSDRFSAERPKGSFSTLEIQRTEQGDSAMYLCASSSPRAGGYTFGSGTRLTVV.

The chain recombines TRBV6-6 with TRBJ2-7, with a tentative D call TRBD2 (6 bases). CDR1 and CDR2 (germline): MNHNY, SVGAGI (reference sequence). This CDR3 contains 15 residues. V lost 6 bases and J 3 bases, leaving 18 bases between the germline ends. CDR3 sequence: CASRPGLRPFYEQYF. Written as DNA, the CDR3 is TGTGCCAGCAGACCGGGACTCCGGCCATTCTACGAGCAGTACTTC.

V is TRBV19 and J is TRBJ2-5; 10 bases fit TRBD2. The germline gives CDR1 LNHDA, CDR2 SQIVND (reference sequence). The CDR3 spans 16 residues. With 5 bases clipped from V and 2 bases from J, the junction kept 8 bases outside the gene matches. CDR3 protein: CASSLASGGFQETQYF. The CDR3 DNA reads TGTGCCAGTAGTTTGGCTAGCGGGGGCTTTCAAGAGACCCAGTACTTC.

CDR3 in amino acids: CASSQSGVRYEQYF. The CDR3 DNA reads as TGTGCCAGCAGCCAAAGCGGGGTTCGGTACGAGCAGTACTTC. The chain joins TRBV3-1 (or the pseudogene TRBV3-2) to TRBJ2-7; 7 positions match TRBD2. V dropped 2 bases and J dropped 4; count of bases not matched to a gene: 5. Germline values: CDR1 LGHDT, CDR2 YNNKEL (reference sequence). The CDR3 loop spans 14 amino acids.

The rearrangement joins TRBV15 to TRBJ1-1, with TRBD1 identical over 9 bases. V shed 1 base and J 6 bases; nucleotides not matched to a gene: 6. Germline V gives CDR1 LNHNV, CDR2 YYDKDF (reference sequence). This CDR3 has 15 residues. The chain's CDR3 is CATSRGGQGFAEAFF. The CDR3, as DNA: TGTGCCACCAGCAGAGGGGGACAGGGTTTCGCTGAAGCTTTCTTT.

This sequence joins TRBV6-2 or TRBV6-3 and TRBJ2-7; TRBD1 matches 12 bases. Germline assignment: CDR1 MNHEY and CDR2 SVGEGT. This CDR3 is built from 15 residues. With 4 bases clipped from V and 5 bases from J, the junction kept 6 bases outside the gene matches. CDR3 region: CASSFPGQGAHEQYF. CDR3 nucleotide sequence: TGTGCCAGCAGTTTCCCGGGACAGGGGGCCCACGAGCAGTACTTC.

The chain joins TRBV6-5 to TRBJ2-1; tentative D call: TRBD1 (6 bases). Germline V lookup: CDR1 MNHEY, CDR2 SVGAGI. V was trimmed by 11 bases and J by 7 bases, leaving 15 bases between them. The CDR3 is made up of 12 amino acids. The CDR3 reads CAGLGQLNEQFF. CDR3 nucleotide sequence: TGTGCCGGACTGGGACAACTTAATGAGCAGTTCTTC.

V gene TRBV5-1 combines with J gene TRBJ1-3; tentatively, D is TRBD1 (6 bases). This CDR3 contains 14 residues. V lost 4 bases and J lost 2, with 10 bases in between. CDR1 SGHRS and CDR2 YFSETQ come from the germline V gene. The CDR3 region has the DNA TGCGCCAGCAGCCAGGACAGAGCTGGAAACACCATATATTTT. Translated: CASSQDRAGNTIYF.

This clone was seen only once. V gene TRBV4-3 combines with J gene TRBJ1-2, with D possibly being TRBD1 (5 bases). Germline V CDR1 and CDR2: LGHNA, YSLEER. The CDR3 consists of 16 residues. Trimming took 0 bases from V and 2 from J, leaving 13 bases between them. The CDR3 region has the DNA TGCGCCAGCAGCCAAGATTTCGGGGGTGCGAACTATGGCTACACCTTC. Its translation is CASSQDFGGANYGYTF.

The chain joins TRBV5-1 to TRBJ2-5; TRBD1 might be the D (5 bases). Trimming stripped 6 bases from V and 5 bases from J, with 11 bases between. Germline V lookup: CDR1 SGHRS, CDR2 YFSETQ. The CDR3 loop spans 12 amino acids. The CDR3 sequence is CASKRGRETQYF. CDR3 DNA sequence: TGCGCCAGCAAAAGGGGCCGGGAGACCCAGTACTTC.

This chain joins TRBV18 and TRBJ2-1, with 8 positions matching TRBD2. CDR1 and CDR2 (germline): KGHSH, LQKENI. The V segment lost 4 bases and the J segment 5 bases; nucleotides outside the gene matches: 10. The CDR3 is 16 amino acids. CDR3: CASSLTSGGGDNEQFF. For the CDR3, the DNA is TGTGCCAGCTCACTAACCAGCGGGGGTGGGGACAATGAGCAGTTCTTC.

The chain couples TRBV6-5 to TRBJ1-3; 10 nucleotides align to TRBD1. Germline trimming cut 5 bases from V and 2 bases from J; bases unmatched to any gene: 3. CDR1 MNHEY and CDR2 SVGAGI come from the germline V gene. The length of the CDR3 is 15 residues. The CDR3: CASSTTGGTGNTIYF. CDR3 sequence (DNA): TGTGCCAGCAGTACGACAGGGGGCACTGGAAACACCATATATTTT.

This rearrangement joins TRBV7-9 to TRBJ2-5, with 15 bases lining up with TRBD2. This CDR3 contains 17 residues. Germline trimming cut 1 base from V and 4 bases from J; bases unmatched to any gene: 4. Germline CDR1 reads SEHNR; CDR2 reads FQNEAQ (reference sequence). The CDR3 loop is CASSLGTSGRAPETQYF. The CDR3 DNA reads TGTGCCAGCAGCTTAGGGACTAGCGGGAGGGCCCCAGAGACCCAGTACTTC.

The chain uses TRBV10-3 and TRBJ2-7, with TRBD1 as a possible D gene (6 bases). Germline V gives CDR1 ENHRY, CDR2 SYGVKD. The CDR3 length is 17 residues. With 2 bases removed from V and 2 bases from J, the gap between germline ends came to 19 bases. The chain's CDR3 is CAISEGVRDKGTYEQYF. In DNA form, the CDR3 reads TGTGCCATCAGTGAGGGGGTCCGGGACAAAGGAACCTACGAGCAGTACTTC.

The V call is TRBV19, the J call TRBJ1-5; D remains unclear. CDR3 length equals 14 residues. V was pared by 5 bases and J by 5 bases, with 13 bases between. Germline assignment: CDR1 LNHDA and CDR2 SQIVND (reference sequence). CDR3 loop: CASSALGSYQPQHF. DNA for the CDR3: TGTGCCAGTAGTGCGCTGGGCAGCTATCAGCCCCAGCATTTT.

The rearrangement links TRBV5-1 to TRBJ1-1, with D perhaps matching TRBD1 (5 bases). The germline gives CDR1 SGHRS, CDR2 YFSETQ. The ends were cut back, 4 bases at V and 1 base at J, with 29 bases in the middle. This CDR3 region has 20 residues. The CDR3 reads CASSSKGGTLESWPNTEAFF. DNA of the CDR3: TGCGCCAGCAGCAGCAAGGGCGGGACCCTCGAAAGTTGGCCGAACACTGAAGCTTTCTTT.

The V call is TRBV6-2 or TRBV6-3, the J call TRBJ1-5; D not resolved. Germline assignment: CDR1 MNHEY and CDR2 SVGEGT. The ends were cut back, 5 bases at V and 5 bases at J, with 22 bases in the middle. This CDR3 is built from 17 residues. CDR3 DNA sequence: TGTGCCAGCAGTCTGTTTCGCGGGCCACGCCCGGATCAGCCCCAGCATTTT. It translates to CASSLFRGPRPDQPQHF.

The chain has TRBV7-9 and TRBJ2-7, with 9 bases aligning to TRBD1. Germline trimming cut 1 base from V and 4 bases from J; bases unmatched to any gene: 5. CDR3 length: 15 residues. Germline assignment: CDR1 SEHNR and CDR2 FQNEAQ (reference sequence). This CDR3 is CASSLGGTGLYEQYF. CDR3 DNA: TGTGCCAGCAGCTTAGGAGGGACAGGGTTATACGAGCAGTACTTC.

The chain combines TRBV5-1 with TRBJ2-3; D is perhaps TRBD1 (6 bases). V shed 0 bases and J shed 0 bases, with 8 bases lying between them. This CDR3 is 15 amino acids long. Germline V gene data show CDR1 as SGHRS and CDR2 as YFSETQ. This CDR3 is CASSLDGTSTDTQYF. The DNA of the CDR3 is TGCGCCAGCAGCTTGGACGGGACAAGCACAGATACGCAGTATTTT. Filled out from reference TRBV5-1 and TRBJ2-3, the complete variable domain reads KAGVTQTPRYLIKTRGQQVTLSCSPISGHRSVSWYQQTPGQGLQFLFEYFSETQRNKGNFPGRFSGRQFSNSRSEMNVSTLELGDSALYLCASSLDGTSTDTQYFGPGTRLTVL.

The chain recombines TRBV19 with TRBJ2-1, with 11 bases fitting TRBD2. Germline V gene sequence: CDR1 LNHDA, CDR2 SQIVND (reference sequence). The CDR3 extends over 15 amino acids. The V gene end was trimmed by 3 bases and the J gene end by 8 bases; junction bases not matched to a gene: 6. The CDR3 nucleotides read TGTGCCAGTAGTATCCGACTAGCGGGGCGGGATGAGCAGTTCTTC. This sequence encodes CASSIRLAGRDEQFF.

This chain joins TRBV24-1 and TRBJ2-1; D might be TRBD1 (5 bases). The CDR3 sequence is 12 residues long. Germline V CDR1 and CDR2: KGHDR, SFDVKD. Trimming shortened V by 3 bases and J by 8 bases, and 7 bases separated the two germline ends. CDR3 nucleotides: TGTGCCACCAGTGATGACAGTTATGAGCAGTTCTTC. This sequence encodes CATSDDSYEQFF.

V gene TRBV6-2 or TRBV6-3 combines with J gene TRBJ2-5; TRBD1 might be the D (6 bases). Germline V lookup: CDR1 MNHEY, CDR2 SVGEGT. This CDR3 is built from 17 residues. V lost 6 bases to trimming and J lost 0 bases, with 20 bases between them. Here the CDR3 reads CASSPVRGSGYQETQYF. The CDR3 DNA is TGTGCCAGCAGCCCTGTTAGGGGGTCGGGGTACCAAGAGACCCAGTACTTC.

The rearrangement links TRBV10-3 to TRBJ1-5; D gene unclear. The germline V gene has CDR1 ENHRY and CDR2 SYGVKD. The ends were cut back, 6 bases at V and 4 bases at J, with 7 bases in the middle. The CDR3 loop spans 12 amino acids. The CDR3 DNA reads TGTGCCATCAGCGAGCAGAATCAGCCCCAGCATTTT. Translated, it gives CAISEQNQPQHF.

The rearrangement joins TRBV10-3 to TRBJ1-5; D uncertain. The length of the CDR3 is 16 residues. Per germline, CDR1 ENHRY and CDR2 SYGVKD. The V and J ends lost 0 bases and 3 bases respectively, with 12 bases between them. CDR3 sequence: CAISESRADINQPQHF. The CDR3 nucleotides read TGTGCCATCAGTGAGTCGAGGGCGGATATCAATCAGCCCCAGCATTTT.

The chain employs TRBV7-2 and TRBJ1-5, with D uncertain. Germline V gives CDR1 SGHTA, CDR2 FQGNSA. V shed 5 bases and J shed 6 bases, with 17 bases lying between them. The CDR3 extends over 15 amino acids. CDR3 nucleotide sequence: TGTGCCAGCAGCATTCTCCGGGAGGGAACTCAGCCCCAGCATTTT. This encodes CASSILREGTQPQHF.

Here the CDR3 reads CASRAPGQLQFYFGDQPQHF. In DNA, the CDR3 is TGTGCCAGCAGGGCCCCCGGACAGCTTCAATTTTATTTCGGCGATCAGCCCCAGCATTTT. V usage is TRBV6-7 and J usage is TRBJ1-5; tentative D call: TRBD1 (6 bases). TRBV6-7 has ORF status, its function being uncertain. The CDR3 is 20 residues long. Trimming shortened V by 6 bases and J by 5 bases, and 32 bases separated the two germline ends.

The rearrangement uses TRBV18 and TRBJ1-1, with D unresolved. In germline, CDR1 is KGHSH, CDR2 LQKENI. V was cut by 3 bases and J by 4 bases, with 15 bases left in between. The CDR3 contains 15 residues. The CDR3: CASSPGEAVLTEAFF. The CDR3 nucleotides read TGTGCCAGCTCACCCGGGGAAGCCGTCCTCACTGAAGCTTTCTTT. Variable domain in full (rest from reference TRBV18 and TRBJ1-1): NAGVMQNPRHLVRRRGQEARLRCSPMKGHSHVYWYRQLPEEGLKFMVYLQKENIIDESGMPKERFSAEFPKEGPSILRIQQVVRGDSAAYFCASSPGEAVLTEAFFGQGTRLTVV.